This TCR beta chain comes out of a study of blood T cell repertoires in COVID-19. J lost 1 base, V lost 4 bases, and 7 bases had no gene match. The CDR3 spans 16 residues. Germline CDR1 SNHLY, CDR2 FYNNEI. The protocol was immunoSEQ multiplex PCR, while the TCRdb copy is restricted to in-frame clones and leaves out a portion. The data hold around 380,000 clones, with roughly 86% observed a single time. The receptor was isolated from a man aged 25-40 years who had recovered from COVID-19. V is TRBV2 and J is TRBJ1-1; 9 nucleotides align to TRBD1. Sequenced input: PBMCs or T cells enriched from blood (not recorded which). DNA of the CDR3: TGTGCCAGCAGTGGTCCACTGGGACAGGGGAACACTGAAGCTTTCTTT. Its protein is CASSGPLGQGNTEAFF.